Below are 12 T cell receptor beta chains sequenced from a single sample in a study of T-cell reconstitution after alpha-beta-depleted transplantation in children (dated by TCRdb to the mid-2010s). Preparation of the library involved PCR. The sequencer listed for this sample is Illumina HiSeq 2500. TCR libraries were prepared with molecular barcoding, using unique molecular identifiers to normalize TCRbeta repertoire quantification. TCRdb trimmed the raw reads at Q25, called clones with MiXCR and kept productive beta chains. CDR3 protein sequences are deduplicated, and each keeps its most common genes and DNA. The sample table lists hundreds of thousands of distinct CDR3 sequences, under 30% of them with a count of one. The top ten clones comprise about 5% of the sample. In light of the paper, this sample's treatment or condition label describes: allogeneic hematopoietic cell transplantation with graft depleted of TCRalphabeta T cells and CD19 B cells.

Material: PBMCs, mostly from graft donor cells, obtained 360 days after TCRalphabeta/CD19-depleted stem cell transplant. The receptors here all came from a female patient younger than 10 who had a stem cell transplant for congenital amegakaryocytic thrombocytopenia, so the T cells may come from the graft donor.

This clonotype was detected only once. V and J are TRBV11-2 and TRBJ2-5; 8 nucleotides align to TRBD2. Germline V CDR1 and CDR2: SGHAT, FQNNGV. V dropped 1 base and J dropped 13; count of bases not matched to a gene: 8. CDR3 length equals 13 residues. CDR3 region: CASSLVGSGVMYF. For the CDR3, the DNA is TGTGCCAGCAGCTTAGTCGGTAGCGGGGTGATGTACTTC. Full variable domain (rest looked up from reference TRBV11-2 and TRBJ2-5): EAGVAQSPRYKIIEKRQSVAFWCNPISGHATLYWYQQILGQGPKLLIQFQNNGVVDDSQLPKDRFSAERLKGVDSTLKIQPAKLEDSAVYLCASSLVGSGVMYFGPGTRLLVL.

In its sample, this clonotype was seen a few times. V gene TRBV4-1 combines with J gene TRBJ2-5, with 8 positions matching TRBD2. The germline V gene encodes CDR1 MGHRA and CDR2 YSYEKL. V gave up 1 base and J gave up 5 bases; unmatched junction bases: 9. CDR3 length: 16 amino acids. The CDR3 DNA sequence: TGCGCCAGCAGCCAAGCGAAGGGACTAGATGGCGAGACCCAGTACTTC. Its translation: CASSQAKGLDGETQYF.

This clonotype was seen a handful of times. This sequence joins TRBV12-3 or TRBV12-4 and TRBJ2-3; perhaps TRBD2 as D (5 bases). This CDR3 contains 16 residues. V was shortened by 0 bases and J by 4 bases, with 14 bases between the two germline ends. The CDR3 DNA reads TGTGCCAGCAGTTTAGCGCCCGGGGTTTTCCCAGATACGCAGTATTTT. The encoded protein is CASSLAPGVFPDTQYF.

V gene TRBV9 combines with J gene TRBJ2-2, with no clear D. Per germline, CDR1 SGDLS and CDR2 YYNGEE. The CDR3 contains 13 residues. Between the trimmed V and J ends, which lost 3 bases and 4 bases, there was a span of 7 bases. The CDR3 loop is CASSAVFTGELFF. CDR3 sequence (DNA): TGTGCCAGCAGCGCAGTCTTCACCGGGGAGCTGTTTTTT.

The chain joins TRBV14 to TRBJ1-1; the D is unclear. The CDR3 is 15 residues long. Germline V CDR1 and CDR2: SGHDN, FVKESK. Trimming took off 4 bases at V and 0 bases at J, with 12 bases between the two ends. In DNA form, the CDR3 reads TGTGCCAGCAGCCTTAGGAGACACTTGAACACTGAAGCTTTCTTT. This translates into CASSLRRHLNTEAFF.

The chain links TRBV12-3 or TRBV12-4 to TRBJ1-6, with D unresolved. The CDR3 totals 12 residues. Trimming stripped 3 bases from V and 8 bases from J, with 5 bases between. The CDR3 here is CASSFGHSPLHF. In DNA form, the CDR3 reads TGTGCCAGCAGTTTCGGTCATTCACCCCTCCACTTT.

The rearrangement joins TRBV4-1 to TRBJ2-3, with D perhaps being TRBD1 or TRBD2 (5 bases each). The CDR3 is made up of 15 amino acids. Germline V gives CDR1 MGHRA, CDR2 YSYEKL. V was pared by 2 bases and J by 2 bases, with 11 bases between. The CDR3 spells CASSQSPGTTDTQYF. The CDR3 DNA reads as TGCGCCAGCAGCCAATCCCCCGGGACCACAGATACGCAGTATTTT.

V and J are TRBV4-1 and TRBJ2-5; TRBD2 aligns across 7 bases. Germline values: CDR1 MGHRA, CDR2 YSYEKL. V dropped 1 base and J dropped 1; count of bases not matched to a gene: 3. CDR3 length equals 15 residues. CDR3 nucleotide sequence: TGCGCCAGCAGCCAAGTTCTAGCGGTCCAAGAGACCCAGTACTTC. It is translated as CASSQVLAVQETQYF.

This clonotype was found a few times. The genes are TRBV5-1 and TRBJ2-7; D gene ambiguous. Between the trimmed V and J ends, which lost 2 bases and 3 bases, there was a span of 15 bases. Germline V lookup: CDR1 SGHRS, CDR2 YFSETQ. The length of the CDR3 is 15 residues. The CDR3 region is CASSLTDLKNYEQYF. CDR3 nucleotides: TGCGCCAGCAGCTTAACGGACCTAAAAAACTACGAGCAGTACTTC.

The J gene is TRBJ2-4, the V gene TRBV25-1, with D possibly called TRBD1 or TRBD2 (5 bases each). Germline V gene lookup returns CDR1 MGHDK and CDR2 SYGVNS. This CDR3 region has 21 residues. V shed 1 base and J shed 8 bases, with 33 bases lying between them. CDR3 loop: CASSEFPMGVRLIYLFYIQYF. In DNA, the CDR3 is TGTGCCAGCAGTGAATTCCCCATGGGGGTTCGACTAATATACCTTTTTTACATTCAGTACTTC.

The table lists this clonotype with many counts. V usage is TRBV12-3 or TRBV12-4 and J usage is TRBJ1-2; TRBD1 is a possible D gene (5 bases). CDR3 size: 14 residues. Trimming left V 6 bases short and J 5 bases short, with 16 bases between. For the CDR3, the DNA is TGTGCCAGCAGCATACAGGTGGCTGGGTATGGCTACACCTTC. Protein: CASSIQVAGYGYTF.

This clonotype was counted a few times. V usage is TRBV2 and J usage is TRBJ2-7; maybe TRBD2 (6 bases). V lost 6 bases and J 0 bases, leaving 12 bases between the germline ends. CDR1 is SNHLY, CDR2 FYNNEI, per germline. The CDR3 contains 14 residues. The CDR3 region is CASSDGLTSYEQYF. The CDR3 DNA reads as TGTGCCAGCAGCGACGGACTAACCTCCTACGAGCAGTACTTC.